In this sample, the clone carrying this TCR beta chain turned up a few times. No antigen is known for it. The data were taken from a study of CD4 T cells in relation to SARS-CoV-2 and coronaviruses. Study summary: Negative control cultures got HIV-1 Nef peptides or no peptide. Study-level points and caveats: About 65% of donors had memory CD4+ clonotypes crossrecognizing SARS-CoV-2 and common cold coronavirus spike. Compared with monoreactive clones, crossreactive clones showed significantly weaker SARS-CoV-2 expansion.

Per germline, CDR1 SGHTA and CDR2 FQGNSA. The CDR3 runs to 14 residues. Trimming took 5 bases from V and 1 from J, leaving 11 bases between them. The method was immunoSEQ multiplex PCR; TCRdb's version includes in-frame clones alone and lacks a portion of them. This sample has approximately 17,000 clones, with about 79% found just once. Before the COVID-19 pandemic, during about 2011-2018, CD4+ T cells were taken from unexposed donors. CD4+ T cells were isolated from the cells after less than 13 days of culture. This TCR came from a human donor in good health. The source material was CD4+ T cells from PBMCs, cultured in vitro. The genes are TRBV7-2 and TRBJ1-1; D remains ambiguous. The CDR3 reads CASSPFNGNTEAFF. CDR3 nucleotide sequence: TGTGCCAGCAGCCCCTTTAACGGGAACACTGAAGCTTTCTTT.